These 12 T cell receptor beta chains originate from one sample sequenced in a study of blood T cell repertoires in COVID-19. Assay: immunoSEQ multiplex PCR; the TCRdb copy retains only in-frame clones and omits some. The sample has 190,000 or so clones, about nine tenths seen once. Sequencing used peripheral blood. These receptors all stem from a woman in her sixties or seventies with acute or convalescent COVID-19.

CDR3 DNA sequence: TGTGCCAGCAGTTTAGGATCCGGGATCTATGGCTACACCTTC. Encoded protein: CASSLGSGIYGYTF. The chain uses TRBV28 and TRBJ1-2, with D unresolved. The germline gives CDR1 MDHEN, CDR2 SYDVKM. Trimming stripped 2 bases from V and 4 bases from J, with 11 bases between. CDR3 size: 14 residues.

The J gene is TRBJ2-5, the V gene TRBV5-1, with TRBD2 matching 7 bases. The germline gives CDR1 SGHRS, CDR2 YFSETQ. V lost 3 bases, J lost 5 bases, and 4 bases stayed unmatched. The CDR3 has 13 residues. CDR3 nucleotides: TGCGCCAGCAGCTGGGGACTATTGGAGACCCAGTACTTC. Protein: CASSWGLLETQYF.

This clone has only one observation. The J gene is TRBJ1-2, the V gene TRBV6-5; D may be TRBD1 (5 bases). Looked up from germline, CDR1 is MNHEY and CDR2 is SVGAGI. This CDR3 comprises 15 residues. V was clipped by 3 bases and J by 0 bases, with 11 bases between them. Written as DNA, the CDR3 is TGTGCCAGCAGTTATCGCGGGGGAGCTAACTATGGCTACACCTTC. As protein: CASSYRGGANYGYTF.

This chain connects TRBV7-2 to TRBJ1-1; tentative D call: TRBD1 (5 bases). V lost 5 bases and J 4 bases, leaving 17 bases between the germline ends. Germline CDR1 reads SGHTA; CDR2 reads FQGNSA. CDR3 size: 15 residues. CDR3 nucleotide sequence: TGTGCCAGCAGCCGGAACTCCCAGGGCGGCACTGAAGCTTTCTTT. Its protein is CASSRNSQGGTEAFF.

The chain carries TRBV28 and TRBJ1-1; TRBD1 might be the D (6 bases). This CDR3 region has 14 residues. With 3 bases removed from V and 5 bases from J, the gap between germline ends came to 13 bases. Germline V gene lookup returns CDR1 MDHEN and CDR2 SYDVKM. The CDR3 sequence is CASSLSGTRTEAFF. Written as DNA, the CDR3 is TGTGCCAGCAGTTTGTCCGGGACAAGGACTGAAGCTTTCTTT.

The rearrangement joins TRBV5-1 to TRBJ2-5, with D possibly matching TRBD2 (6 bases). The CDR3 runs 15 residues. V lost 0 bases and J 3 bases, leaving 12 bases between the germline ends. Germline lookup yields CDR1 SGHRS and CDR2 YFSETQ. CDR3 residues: CASSLAQLAEETQYF. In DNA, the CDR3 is TGCGCCAGCAGCTTGGCCCAACTAGCCGAAGAGACCCAGTACTTC.

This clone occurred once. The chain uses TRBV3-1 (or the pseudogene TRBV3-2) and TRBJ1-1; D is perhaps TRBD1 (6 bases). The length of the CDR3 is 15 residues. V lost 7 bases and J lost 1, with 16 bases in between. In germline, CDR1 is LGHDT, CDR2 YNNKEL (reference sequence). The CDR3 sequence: CASTMVRGGNTEAFF. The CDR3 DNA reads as TGTGCCAGCACGATGGTGAGAGGGGGGAACACTGAAGCTTTCTTT.

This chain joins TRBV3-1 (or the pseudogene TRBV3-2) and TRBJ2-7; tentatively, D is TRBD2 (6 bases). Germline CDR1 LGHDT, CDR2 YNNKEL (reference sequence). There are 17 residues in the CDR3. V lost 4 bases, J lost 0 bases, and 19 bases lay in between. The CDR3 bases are TGTGCCAGCAGCCGGGGGTTTCCGGCGGGAAACTCCTACGAGCAGTACTTC. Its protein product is CASSRGFPAGNSYEQYF.

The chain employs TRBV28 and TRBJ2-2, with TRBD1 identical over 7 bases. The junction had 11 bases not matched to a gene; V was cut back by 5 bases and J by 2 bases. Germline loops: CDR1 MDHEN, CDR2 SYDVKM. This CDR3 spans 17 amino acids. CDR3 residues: CASSTPSDRANTGELFF. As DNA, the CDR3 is TGTGCCAGCAGTACCCCTTCCGACAGGGCTAACACCGGGGAGCTGTTTTTT.

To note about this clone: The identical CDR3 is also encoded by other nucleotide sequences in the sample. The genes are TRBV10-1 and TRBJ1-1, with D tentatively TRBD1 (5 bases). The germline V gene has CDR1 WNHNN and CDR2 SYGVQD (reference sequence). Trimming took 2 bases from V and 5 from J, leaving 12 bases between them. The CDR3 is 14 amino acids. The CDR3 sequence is CASSENPGGTEAFF. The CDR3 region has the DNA TGCGCCAGCAGTGAGAATCCGGGGGGTACTGAAGCTTTCTTT.

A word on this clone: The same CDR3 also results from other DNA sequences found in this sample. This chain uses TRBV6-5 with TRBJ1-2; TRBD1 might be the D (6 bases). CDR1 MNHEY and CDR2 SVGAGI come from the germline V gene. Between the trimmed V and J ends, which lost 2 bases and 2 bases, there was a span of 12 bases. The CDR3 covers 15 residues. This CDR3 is CASSYRLDRNYGYTF. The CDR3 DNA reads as TGTGCCAGCAGTTACCGACTGGACAGAAACTATGGCTACACCTTC.

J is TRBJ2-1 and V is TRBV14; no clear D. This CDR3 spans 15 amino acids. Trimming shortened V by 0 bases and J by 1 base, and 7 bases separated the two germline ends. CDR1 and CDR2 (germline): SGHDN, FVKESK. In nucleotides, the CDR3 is TGTGCCAGCAGCCAAGATCGGCGGTCCTACAATGAGCAGTTCTTC. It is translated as CASSQDRRSYNEQFF.